This TCR beta chain comes out of a study of T-cell memory formation after mild COVID-19. MiXCR was run by TCRdb on the 5' RACE reads, yielding one entry per CDR3 protein. Seen here are 350,000 to 450,000 distinct CDR3 sequences, less than 25% observed once, and the top ten hold 8.8%. The CDR3 sequence is 15 residues long. V lost 3 bases to trimming and J lost 0 bases, with 12 bases between them. Germline V gives CDR1 MDHEN, CDR2 SYDVKM. This clonotype was recorded many times. Its antigen is as yet unknown. Study-wide points: Pre-infection memory harbored some responding clones, suggesting cross-reactive memory joined.

This clonotype originated in an adult woman who had mild COVID-19 (a few samples of this study predate the infection). Cell type and time point are not known. Sequenced sample: PBMCs or a T cell subset sorted from them (not recorded which). This chain uses TRBV28 with TRBJ2-7; D ambiguous. The CDR3 here is CASSFFGHRSYEQYF. The CDR3 DNA sequence: TGTGCCAGCAGTTTTTTCGGTCACCGCTCCTACGAGCAGTACTTC.